Below are 2 T cell receptor beta chains sequenced from a single sample in a study of OX40 agonist ivuxolimab in advanced cancers. Generated by immunoSEQ multiplex PCR, the TCRdb table keeps only in-frame clones and is missing some. The table records tens of thousands of clones, approximately 80% of them present only once. The source material was CD4+ or CD8+ T cells sorted from blood, sampled in a trial of the OX40 agonist ivuxolimab. The receptor set was obtained from an adult with an advanced solid tumor such as melanoma, head and neck, liver or kidney cancer.

This clone came up a few times. The rearrangement joins TRBV28 to TRBJ2-7; 8 nucleotides match TRBD2. This CDR3 is 15 amino acids long. With V trimmed by 10 bases and J by 2 bases, 13 bases remained unmatched. Germline loops: CDR1 MDHEN, CDR2 SYDVKM. CDR3 residues: CATGSLRGGPYEQYF. CDR3 nucleotides: TGTGCCACCGGTTCTTTGCGCGGGGGGCCCTACGAGCAGTACTTC.

This chain joins TRBV19 and TRBJ2-1; perhaps D is TRBD1 or TRBD2 (5 bases each). Germline V gives CDR1 LNHDA, CDR2 SQIVND (reference sequence). The CDR3 runs 17 residues. Trimming removed 8 bases from V and 6 bases from J, with 26 bases in between. CDR3 bases: TGTGCCAGTCGCCCCTCCCCGGGACGGAGGCTTTCCAATGAGCAGTTCTTC. Translated, it gives CASRPSPGRRLSNEQFF.